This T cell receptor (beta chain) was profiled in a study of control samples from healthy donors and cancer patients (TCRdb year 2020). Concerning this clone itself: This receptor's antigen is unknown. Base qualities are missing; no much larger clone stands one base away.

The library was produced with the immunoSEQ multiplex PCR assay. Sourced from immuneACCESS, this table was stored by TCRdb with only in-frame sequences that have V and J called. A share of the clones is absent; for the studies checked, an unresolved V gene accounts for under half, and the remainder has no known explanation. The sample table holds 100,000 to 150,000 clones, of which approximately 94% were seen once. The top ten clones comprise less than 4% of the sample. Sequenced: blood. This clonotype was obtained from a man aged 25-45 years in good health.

The CDR3 here reads CAWADRASTEAFF. At the DNA level, the sequence is TGTGCCTGGGCCGACAGGGCGAGCACTGAAGCTTTCTTT. The V gene is TRBV30 and the J gene is TRBJ1-1; TRBD1 fits 7 bases in the junction. After removal of 5 bases from V and 4 bases from J, the junction retains 7 bases not matched to a gene. Taken from the germline V gene (reference sequence), the CDR1 and CDR2 loops are GTSNPN and SVGIG. There are 13 amino acids in the CDR3, from cysteine to phenylalanine inclusive. Left in the record is the CDR3 DNA by itself, 39 bases read in frame from the first base.